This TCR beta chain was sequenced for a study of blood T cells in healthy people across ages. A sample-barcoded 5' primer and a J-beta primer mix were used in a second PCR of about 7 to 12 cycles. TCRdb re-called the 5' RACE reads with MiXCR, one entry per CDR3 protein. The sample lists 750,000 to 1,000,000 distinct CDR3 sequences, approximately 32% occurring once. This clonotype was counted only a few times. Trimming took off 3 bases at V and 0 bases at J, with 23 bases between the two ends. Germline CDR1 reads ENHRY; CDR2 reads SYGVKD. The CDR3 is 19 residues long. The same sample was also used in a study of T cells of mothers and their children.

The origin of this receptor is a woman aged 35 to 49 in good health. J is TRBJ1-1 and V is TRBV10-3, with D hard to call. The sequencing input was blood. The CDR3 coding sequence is TGTGCCATCAGTGACCCCTTCGTTAGTCGAAGAGATATGAACACTGAAGCTTTCTTT. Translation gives CAISDPFVSRRDMNTEAFF.